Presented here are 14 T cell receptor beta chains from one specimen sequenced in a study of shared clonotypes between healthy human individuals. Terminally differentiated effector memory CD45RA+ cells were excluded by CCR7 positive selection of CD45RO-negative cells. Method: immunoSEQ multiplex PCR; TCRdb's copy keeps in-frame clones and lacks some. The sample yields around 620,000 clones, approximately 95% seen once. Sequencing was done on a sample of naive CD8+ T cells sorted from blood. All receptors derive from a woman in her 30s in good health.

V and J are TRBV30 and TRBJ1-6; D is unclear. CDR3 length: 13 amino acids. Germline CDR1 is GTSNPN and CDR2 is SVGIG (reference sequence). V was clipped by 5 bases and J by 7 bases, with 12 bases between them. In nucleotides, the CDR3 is TGTGCCTGGGCTCAGCCCAGAAATTCACCCCTCCACTTT. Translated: CAWAQPRNSPLHF.

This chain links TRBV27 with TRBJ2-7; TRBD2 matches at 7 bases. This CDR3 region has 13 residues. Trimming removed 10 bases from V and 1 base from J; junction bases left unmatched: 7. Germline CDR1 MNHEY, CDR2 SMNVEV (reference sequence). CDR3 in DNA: TGTGCCACCGGGTCTAGCGGTTCCTACGAGCAGTACTTC. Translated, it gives CATGSSGSYEQYF.

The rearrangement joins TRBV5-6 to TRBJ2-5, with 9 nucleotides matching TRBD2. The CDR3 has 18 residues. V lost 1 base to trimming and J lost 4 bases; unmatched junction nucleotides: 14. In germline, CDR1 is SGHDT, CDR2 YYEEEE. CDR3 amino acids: CASSLLVSGRLYRETQYF. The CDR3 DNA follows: TGTGCCAGCAGCTTGTTGGTTAGCGGGAGATTATATCGAGAGACCCAGTACTTC.

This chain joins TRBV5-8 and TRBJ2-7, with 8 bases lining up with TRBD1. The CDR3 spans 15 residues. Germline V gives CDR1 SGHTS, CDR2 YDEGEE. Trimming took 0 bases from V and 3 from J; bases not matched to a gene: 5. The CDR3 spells CASSLGPTGGYEQYF. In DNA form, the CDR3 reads TGTGCCAGCAGCTTGGGTCCAACAGGGGGCTACGAGCAGTACTTC.

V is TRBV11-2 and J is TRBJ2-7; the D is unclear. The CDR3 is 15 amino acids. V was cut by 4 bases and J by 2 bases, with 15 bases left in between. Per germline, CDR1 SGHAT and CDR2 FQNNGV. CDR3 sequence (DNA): TGTGCCAGCAGCTCGCCTCGACGTTCGGCCTACGAGCAGTACTTC. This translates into CASSSPRRSAYEQYF.

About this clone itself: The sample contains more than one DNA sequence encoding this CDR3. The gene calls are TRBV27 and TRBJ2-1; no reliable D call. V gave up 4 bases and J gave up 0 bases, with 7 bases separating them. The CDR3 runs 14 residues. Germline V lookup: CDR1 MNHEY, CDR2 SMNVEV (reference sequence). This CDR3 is CASSSRSSYNEQFF. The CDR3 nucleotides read TGTGCCAGCAGTTCCCGTAGCTCCTACAATGAGCAGTTCTTC.

CDR3 nucleotide sequence: TGTGCCACCAGCAAGGGGACGACTAGCGTTAGCTACGAGCAGTACTTC. It translates to CATSKGTTSVSYEQYF. The rearrangement links TRBV15 to TRBJ2-7; 8 positions match TRBD2. Trimming cost V 4 bases and J 3 bases; bases outside gene matches: 11. Germline CDR1 is LNHNV and CDR2 is YYDKDF (reference sequence). This CDR3 has 16 residues.

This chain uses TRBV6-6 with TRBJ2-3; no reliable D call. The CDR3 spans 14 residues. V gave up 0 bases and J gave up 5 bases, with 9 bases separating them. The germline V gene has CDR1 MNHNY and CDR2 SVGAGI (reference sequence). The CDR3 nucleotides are TGTGCCAGCAGTTACTCTCCCAGTGGAGATACGCAGTATTTT. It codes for CASSYSPSGDTQYF.

CDR3 DNA sequence: TGTGCCAGCAGTTTCGGGGCCCCTGAAGCTTTCTTT. Protein sequence: CASSFGAPEAFF. The V gene is TRBV28, the J gene TRBJ1-1, with a possible D match to TRBD1 (5 bases). Trimming took off 3 bases at V and 6 bases at J, with 8 bases between the two ends. CDR1 MDHEN and CDR2 SYDVKM come from the germline V gene. CDR3 length equals 12 residues.

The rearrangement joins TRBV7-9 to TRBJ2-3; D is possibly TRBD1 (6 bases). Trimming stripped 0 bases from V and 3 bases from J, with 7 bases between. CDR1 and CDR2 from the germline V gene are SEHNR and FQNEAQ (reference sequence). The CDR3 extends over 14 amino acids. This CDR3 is CASSLADRTDTQYF. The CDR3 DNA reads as TGTGCCAGCAGCTTAGCGGACAGAACAGATACGCAGTATTTT.

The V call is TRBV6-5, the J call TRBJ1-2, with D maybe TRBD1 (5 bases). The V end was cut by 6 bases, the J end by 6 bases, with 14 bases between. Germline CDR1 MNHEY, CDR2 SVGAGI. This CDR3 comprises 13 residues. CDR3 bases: TGTGCCAGCAGCTGGTATCAAGGGGATGGCTACACCTTC. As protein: CASSWYQGDGYTF.

The CDR3 spells CASSQNSLTDTQYF. The CDR3 DNA follows: TGTGCCAGCAGCCAGAACTCCCTCACAGATACGCAGTATTTT. The rearrangement links TRBV11-3 to TRBJ2-3, with D hard to call. Trimming took off 5 bases at V and 2 bases at J, with 11 bases between the two ends. CDR3 size: 14 residues. The germline gives CDR1 SGHNT, CDR2 YENEEA.

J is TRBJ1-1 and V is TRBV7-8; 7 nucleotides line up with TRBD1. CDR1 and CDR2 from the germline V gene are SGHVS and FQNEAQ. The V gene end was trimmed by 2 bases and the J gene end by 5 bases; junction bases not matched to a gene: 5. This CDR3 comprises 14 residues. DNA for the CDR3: TGTGCCAGCAGCTTACCAGGGGGAGATACTGAAGCTTTCTTT. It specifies CASSLPGGDTEAFF.

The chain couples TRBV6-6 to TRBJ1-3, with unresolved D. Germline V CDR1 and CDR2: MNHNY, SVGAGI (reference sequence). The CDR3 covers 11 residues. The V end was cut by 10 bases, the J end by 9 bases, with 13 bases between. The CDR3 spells CATSANITIYF. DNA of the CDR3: TGTGCCACATCAGCGAACATCACCATATATTTT.